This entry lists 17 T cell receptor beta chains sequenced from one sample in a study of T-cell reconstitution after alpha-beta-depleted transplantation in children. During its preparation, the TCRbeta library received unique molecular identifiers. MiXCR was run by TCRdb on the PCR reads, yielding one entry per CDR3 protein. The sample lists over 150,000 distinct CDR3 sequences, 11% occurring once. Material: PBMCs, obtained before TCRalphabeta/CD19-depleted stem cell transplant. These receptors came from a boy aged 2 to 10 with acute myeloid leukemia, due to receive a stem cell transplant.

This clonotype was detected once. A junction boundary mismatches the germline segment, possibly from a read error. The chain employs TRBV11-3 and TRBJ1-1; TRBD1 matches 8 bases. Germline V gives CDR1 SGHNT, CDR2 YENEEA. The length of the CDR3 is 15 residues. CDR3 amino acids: CASSFERDRLDGAFF. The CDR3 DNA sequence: TGTGCTAGCAGCTTTGAAAGGGACAGGTTGGATGGGGCTTTCTTT.

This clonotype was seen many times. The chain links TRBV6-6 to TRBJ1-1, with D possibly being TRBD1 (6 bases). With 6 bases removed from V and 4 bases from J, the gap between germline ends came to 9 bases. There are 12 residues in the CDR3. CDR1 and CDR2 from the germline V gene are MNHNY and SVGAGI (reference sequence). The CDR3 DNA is TGTGCCAGCAGAGGGGGGTTCACTGAAGCTTTCTTT. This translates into CASRGGFTEAFF.

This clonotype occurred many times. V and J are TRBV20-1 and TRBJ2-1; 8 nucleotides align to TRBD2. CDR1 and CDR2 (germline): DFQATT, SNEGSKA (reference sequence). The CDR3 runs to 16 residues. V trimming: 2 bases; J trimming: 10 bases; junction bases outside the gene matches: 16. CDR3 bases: TGCAGTGCTAGACTCCACGCCGGGGGACTAGTCGGGGAGCAGTTCTTC. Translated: CSARLHAGGLVGEQFF.

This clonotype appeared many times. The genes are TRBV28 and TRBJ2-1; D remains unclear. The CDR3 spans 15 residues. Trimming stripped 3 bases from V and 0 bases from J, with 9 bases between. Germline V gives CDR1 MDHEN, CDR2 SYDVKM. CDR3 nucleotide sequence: TGTGCCAGCAGTTTGCGGCAGGTCTCCTACAATGAGCAGTTCTTC. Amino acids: CASSLRQVSYNEQFF.

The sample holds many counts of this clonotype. The CDR3: CASTLVGNTEAFF. The CDR3 nucleotides are TGCGCCAGCACCCTTGTTGGGAACACTGAAGCTTTCTTT. V usage is TRBV5-1 and J usage is TRBJ1-1; D not certain. CDR1 is SGHRS and CDR2 is YFSETQ in the germline V gene. The V and J ends lost 6 bases and 1 base respectively, with 10 bases between them. CDR3 size: 13 residues.

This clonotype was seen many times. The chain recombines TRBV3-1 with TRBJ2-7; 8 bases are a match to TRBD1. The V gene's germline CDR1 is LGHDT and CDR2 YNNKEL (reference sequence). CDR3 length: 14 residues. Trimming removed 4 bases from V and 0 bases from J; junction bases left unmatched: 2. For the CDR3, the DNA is TGTGCCAGCAGCCGACAGGGGATCTCCTACGAGCAGTACTTC. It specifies CASSRQGISYEQYF.

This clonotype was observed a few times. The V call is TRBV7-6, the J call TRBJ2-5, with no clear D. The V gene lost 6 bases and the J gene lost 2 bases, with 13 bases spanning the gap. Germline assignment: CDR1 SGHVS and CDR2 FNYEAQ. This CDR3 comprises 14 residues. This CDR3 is CASRAQERQETQYF. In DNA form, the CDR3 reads TGTGCCAGCAGGGCTCAAGAACGGCAAGAGACCCAGTACTTC.

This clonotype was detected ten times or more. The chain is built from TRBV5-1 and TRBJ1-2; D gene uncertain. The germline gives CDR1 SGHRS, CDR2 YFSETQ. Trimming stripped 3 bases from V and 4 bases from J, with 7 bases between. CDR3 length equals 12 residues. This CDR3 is CASSSDIYGYTF. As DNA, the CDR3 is TGCGCCAGCAGCTCCGATATCTATGGCTACACCTTC.

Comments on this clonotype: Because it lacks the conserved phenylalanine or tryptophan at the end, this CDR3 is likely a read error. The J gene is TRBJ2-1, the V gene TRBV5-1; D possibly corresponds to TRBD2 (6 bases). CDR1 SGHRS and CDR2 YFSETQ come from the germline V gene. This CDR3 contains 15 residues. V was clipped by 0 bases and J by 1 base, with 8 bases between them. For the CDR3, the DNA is TGCGCCAGCAGCTTGGTGGAGGGTTCCTACAATGAGCAGTTCATC. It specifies CASSLVEGSYNEQFI.

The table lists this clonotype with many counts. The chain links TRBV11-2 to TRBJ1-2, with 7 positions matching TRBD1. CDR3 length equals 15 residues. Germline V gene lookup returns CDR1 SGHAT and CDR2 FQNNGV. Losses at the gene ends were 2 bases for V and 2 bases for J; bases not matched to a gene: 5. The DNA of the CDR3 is TGTGCCAGCAGCTTATATTCGGGACAGAACTATGGCTACACCTTC. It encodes CASSLYSGQNYGYTF.

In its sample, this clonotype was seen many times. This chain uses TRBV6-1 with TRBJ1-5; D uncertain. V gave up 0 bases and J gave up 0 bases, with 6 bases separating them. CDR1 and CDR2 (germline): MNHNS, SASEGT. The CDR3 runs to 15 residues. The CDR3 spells CASSEAPYSNQPQHF. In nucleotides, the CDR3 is TGTGCCAGCAGTGAAGCGCCCTATAGCAATCAGCCCCAGCATTTT.

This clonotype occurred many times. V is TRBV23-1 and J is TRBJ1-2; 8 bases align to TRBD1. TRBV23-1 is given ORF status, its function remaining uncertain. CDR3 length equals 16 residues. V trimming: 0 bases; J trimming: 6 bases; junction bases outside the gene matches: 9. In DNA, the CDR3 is TGCGCCAGCAGTCAATCCCTCCCGACAGGGGAGAATGGCTACACCTTC. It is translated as CASSQSLPTGENGYTF.

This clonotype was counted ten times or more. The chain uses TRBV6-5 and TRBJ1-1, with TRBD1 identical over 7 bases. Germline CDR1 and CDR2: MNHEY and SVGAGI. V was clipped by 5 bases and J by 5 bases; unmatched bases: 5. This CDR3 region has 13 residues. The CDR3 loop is CASSHRGGTEAFF. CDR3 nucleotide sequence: TGTGCCAGCAGTCACAGGGGCGGGACTGAAGCTTTCTTT.

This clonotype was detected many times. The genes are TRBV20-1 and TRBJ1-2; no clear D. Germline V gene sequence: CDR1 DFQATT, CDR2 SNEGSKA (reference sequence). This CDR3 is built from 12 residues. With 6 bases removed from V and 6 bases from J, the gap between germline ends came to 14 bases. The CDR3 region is CSARRTTDGYTF. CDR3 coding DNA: TGCAGTGCGCGGAGGACCACTGATGGCTACACCTTC.

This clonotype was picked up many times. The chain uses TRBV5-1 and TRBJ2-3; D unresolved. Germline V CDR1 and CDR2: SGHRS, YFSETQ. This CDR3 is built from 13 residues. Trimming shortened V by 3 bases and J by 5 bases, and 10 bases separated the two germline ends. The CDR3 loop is CASSSPQGDTQYF. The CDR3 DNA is TGCGCCAGCAGCTCCCCCCAAGGAGATACGCAGTATTTT.

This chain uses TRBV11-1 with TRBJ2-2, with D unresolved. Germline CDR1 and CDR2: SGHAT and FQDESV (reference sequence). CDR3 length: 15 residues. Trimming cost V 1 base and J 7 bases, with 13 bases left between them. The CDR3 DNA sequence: TGTGCCAGCAGCTTAGTTAGGGCTTCTGTCGGGGAGCTGTTTTTT. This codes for CASSLVRASVGELFF.

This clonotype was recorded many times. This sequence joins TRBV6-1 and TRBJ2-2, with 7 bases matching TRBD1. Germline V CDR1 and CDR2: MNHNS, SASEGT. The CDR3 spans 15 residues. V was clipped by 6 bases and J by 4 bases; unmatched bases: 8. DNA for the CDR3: TGTGCCAGCAGGCCCCCGGGACAGCTCACCGGGGAGCTGTTTTTT. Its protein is CASRPPGQLTGELFF.